This TCR beta chain was identified in a study of control samples from healthy donors and cancer patients. Profiling relied on immunoSEQ multiplex PCR, and the TCRdb table lists in-frame clones only, not all of them. The sample has under 150,000 clones, more than 70% seen once. V gave up 7 bases and J gave up 2 bases; unmatched junction bases: 3. Germline CDR1 reads MNHEY; CDR2 reads SVGAGI. CDR3 length: 13 amino acids. The V gene is TRBV6-5, the J gene TRBJ1-2, with 8 bases identical to TRBD1. The receptor was isolated from a man between 60 and 75 years old in good health. The sample was blood. Here the CDR3 reads CASTPGGNYGYTF. For the CDR3, the DNA is TGTGCCAGCACCCCAGGGGGCAACTATGGCTACACCTTC.